This TCR beta chain was identified during a study of T cells in Graves' hyperthyroidism and ophthalmopathy. Study details: At the time of initial diagnosis and before any treatment, peripheral blood was collected. The study's findings and limits: Most thyroid clonotypes with frequency above 0.001 were detected in blood.

The CDR3 loop spans 15 amino acids. V was cut by 0 bases and J by 2 bases, with 11 bases left in between. Germline CDR1 is SGHAT and CDR2 is FQNNGV. From RNA transcripts, TCR beta CDR3 regions were amplified. HTBI primers drove first-round RT-PCR of the TCR CDR3. TCRdb independently ran MiXCR on the multiplex PCR reads; one entry per CDR3 protein. Here the sample spans 400,000 or so distinct CDR3 sequences, about 14% being singletons. Diagnoses were established using clinical symptoms, serum thyroxine and TRAb, thyroid ultrasound and orbital computed tomography. Under 12 ml fresh peripheral blood yielded the PBMCs. This clonotype has a count of ten or more. Its antigen is unknown.

The receptor was derived from a young woman with Graves' ophthalmopathy. Specimen: blood. The chain carries TRBV11-2 and TRBJ2-7; D uncertain. CDR3 sequence reads: CASSLEYRSAYEQYF. For the CDR3, the DNA is TGTGCCAGCAGCTTAGAGTACCGGTCAGCCTACGAGCAGTACTTC. Variable domain in full (rest from reference TRBV11-2 and TRBJ2-7): EAGVAQSPRYKIIEKRQSVAFWCNPISGHATLYWYQQILGQGPKLLIQFQNNGVVDDSQLPKDRFSAERLKGVDSTLKIQPAKLEDSAVYLCASSLEYRSAYEQYFGPGTRLTVT.